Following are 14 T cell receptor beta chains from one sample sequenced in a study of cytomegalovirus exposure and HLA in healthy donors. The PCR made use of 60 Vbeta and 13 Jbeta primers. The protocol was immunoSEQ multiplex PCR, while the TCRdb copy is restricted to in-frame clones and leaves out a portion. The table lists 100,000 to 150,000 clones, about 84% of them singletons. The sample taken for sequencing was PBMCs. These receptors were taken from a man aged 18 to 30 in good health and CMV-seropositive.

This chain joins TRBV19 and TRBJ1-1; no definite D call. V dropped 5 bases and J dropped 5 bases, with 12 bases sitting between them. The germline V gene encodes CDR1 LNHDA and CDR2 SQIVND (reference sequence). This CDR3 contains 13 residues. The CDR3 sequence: CASSVGRRTEAFF. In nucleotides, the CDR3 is TGTGCCAGTAGTGTGGGCCGGAGGACTGAAGCTTTCTTT.

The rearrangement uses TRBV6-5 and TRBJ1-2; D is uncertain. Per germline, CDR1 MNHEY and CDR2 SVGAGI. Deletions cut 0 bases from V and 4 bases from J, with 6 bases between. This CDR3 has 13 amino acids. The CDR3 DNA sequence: TGTGCCAGCAGTTACTCCAGTCTCTATGGCTACACCTTC. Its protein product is CASSYSSLYGYTF.

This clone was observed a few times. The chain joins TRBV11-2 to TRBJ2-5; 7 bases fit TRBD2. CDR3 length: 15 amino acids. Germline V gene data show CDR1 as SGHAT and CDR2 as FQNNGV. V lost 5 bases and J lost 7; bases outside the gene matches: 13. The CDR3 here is CASSQRLSGIGTQYF. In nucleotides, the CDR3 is TGTGCCAGCAGCCAACGACTGAGCGGGATCGGGACCCAGTACTTC.

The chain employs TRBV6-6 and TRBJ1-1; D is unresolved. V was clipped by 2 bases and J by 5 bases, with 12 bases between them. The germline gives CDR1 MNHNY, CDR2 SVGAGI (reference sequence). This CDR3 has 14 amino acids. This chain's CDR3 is CASSYPRGGTEAFF. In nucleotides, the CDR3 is TGTGCCAGCAGTTACCCCCGGGGTGGGACTGAAGCTTTCTTT.

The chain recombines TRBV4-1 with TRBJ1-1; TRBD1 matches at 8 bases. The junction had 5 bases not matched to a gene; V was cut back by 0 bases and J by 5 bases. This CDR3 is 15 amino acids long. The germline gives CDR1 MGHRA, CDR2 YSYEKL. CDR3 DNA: TGCGCCAGCAGCCAAGATTGGACAGGGCTTACTGAAGCTTTCTTT. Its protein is CASSQDWTGLTEAFF.

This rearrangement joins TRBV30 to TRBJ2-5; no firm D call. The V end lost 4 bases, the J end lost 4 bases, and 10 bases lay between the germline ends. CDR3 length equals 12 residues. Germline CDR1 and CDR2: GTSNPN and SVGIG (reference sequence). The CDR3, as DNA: TGTGCCTGGACCCGGAGTATAGAGACCCAGTACTTC. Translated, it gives CAWTRSIETQYF.

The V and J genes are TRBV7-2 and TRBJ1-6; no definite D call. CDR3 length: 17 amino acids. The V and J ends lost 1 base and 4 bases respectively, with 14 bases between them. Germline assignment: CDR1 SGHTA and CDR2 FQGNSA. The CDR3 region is CASSLEPGNTYNSPLHF. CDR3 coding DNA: TGTGCCAGCAGCTTAGAGCCCGGGAACACATATAATTCACCCCTCCACTTT.

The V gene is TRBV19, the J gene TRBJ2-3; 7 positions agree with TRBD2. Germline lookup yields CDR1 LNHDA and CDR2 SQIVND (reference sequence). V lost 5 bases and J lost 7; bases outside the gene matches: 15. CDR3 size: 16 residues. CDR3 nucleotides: TGTGCCAGTAGTCCCCCCCCGGGGGGAGACCGTAATACGCAGTATTTT. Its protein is CASSPPPGGDRNTQYF.

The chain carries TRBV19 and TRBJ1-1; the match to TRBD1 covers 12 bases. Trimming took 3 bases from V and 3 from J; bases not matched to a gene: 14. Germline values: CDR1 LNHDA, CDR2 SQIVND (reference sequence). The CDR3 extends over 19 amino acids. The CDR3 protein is CASSMPRDRGRFLHTEAFF. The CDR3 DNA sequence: TGTGCCAGTAGTATGCCCCGGGACAGGGGGCGTTTTTTGCACACTGAAGCTTTCTTT.

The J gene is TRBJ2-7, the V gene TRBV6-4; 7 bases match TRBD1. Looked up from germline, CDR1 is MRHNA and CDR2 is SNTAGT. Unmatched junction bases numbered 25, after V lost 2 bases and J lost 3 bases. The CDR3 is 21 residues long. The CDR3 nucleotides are TGTGCCAGCAGTGACCCCGATGGGGGACAGCAAGTTGGAGCTACCCTCTACGAGCAGTACTTC. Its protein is CASSDPDGGQQVGATLYEQYF.

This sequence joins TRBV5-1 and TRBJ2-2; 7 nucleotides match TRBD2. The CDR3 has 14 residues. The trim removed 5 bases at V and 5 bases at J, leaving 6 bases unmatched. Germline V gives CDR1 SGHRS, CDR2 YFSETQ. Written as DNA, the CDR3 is TGCGCCAGCAGAGTGGATAGCGGGACCGGGGAGCTGTTTTTT. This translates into CASRVDSGTGELFF.

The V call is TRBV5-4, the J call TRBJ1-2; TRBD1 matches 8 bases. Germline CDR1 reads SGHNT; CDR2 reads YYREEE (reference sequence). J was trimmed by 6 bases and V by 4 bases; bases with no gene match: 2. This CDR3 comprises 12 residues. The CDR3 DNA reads TGTGCCAGCAGCGAGACAGGGGATGGCTACACCTTC. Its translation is CASSETGDGYTF.

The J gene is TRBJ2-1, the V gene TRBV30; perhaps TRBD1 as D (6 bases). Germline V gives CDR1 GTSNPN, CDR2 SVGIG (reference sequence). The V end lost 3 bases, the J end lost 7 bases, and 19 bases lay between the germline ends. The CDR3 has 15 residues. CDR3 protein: CAWRRSGQGWNEQFF. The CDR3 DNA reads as TGTGCCTGGAGAAGAAGCGGTCAGGGGTGGAATGAGCAGTTCTTC. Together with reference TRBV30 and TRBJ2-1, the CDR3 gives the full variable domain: SQTIHQWPATLVQPVGSPLSLECTVEGTSNPNLYWYRQAAGRGLQLLFYSVGIGQISSEVPQNLSASRPQDRQFILSSKKLLLSDSGFYLCAWRRSGQGWNEQFFGPGTRLTVL.

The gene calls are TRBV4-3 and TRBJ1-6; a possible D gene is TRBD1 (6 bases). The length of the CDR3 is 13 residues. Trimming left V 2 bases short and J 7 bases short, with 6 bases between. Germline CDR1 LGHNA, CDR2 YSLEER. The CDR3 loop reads CASSQTGNSPLHF. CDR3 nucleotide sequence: TGCGCCAGCAGCCAAACAGGGAATTCACCCCTCCACTTT.